The rows below give T cell receptor beta chains drawn from one sample of a study of shared clonotypes between healthy human individuals. Sequenced by immunoSEQ multiplex PCR; TCRdb stores in-frame clones only, minus some. The repertoire consists of approximately 2.3 million clones, with 80% to 95% occurring once and the leading ten covering about 0.39%. Sequenced input: naive CD4+ T cells from PBMCs. These receptors all come from a man in his late teens or twenties in good health. Some clones in this sample may be carry-over from other donors' samples. CDR3s include the opening cysteine and the closing phenylalanine or tryptophan. A D gene is named only where the DNA matches it firmly. The listing skips clone size in some rows; elsewhere it reads once, few, many or a size class.

v_call	cdr3_length	clone_size	j_call	d_call	cdr3_aa	cdr3_nt
TRBV5-6	13	once	TRBJ2-7	-	CASSSRFRDEQYF	TGTGCCAGCAGCTCCAGGTTCAGGGACGAGCAGTACTTC
TRBV6-5	15	-	TRBJ1-1	-	CASSSLWGGNTEAFF	TGTGCCAGCAGTTCCCTGTGGGGGGGGAACACTGAAGCTTTCTTT
TRBV30	12	-	TRBJ1-2	-	CACRAQYYGYTF	TGTGCCTGTAGGGCACAGTACTATGGCTACACCTTC
TRBV7-9	18	-	TRBJ2-5	TRBD2	CASSFLSSGGGRWETQYF	TGTGCCAGCAGCTTTTTGAGTTCGGGGGGAGGCCGTTGGGAGACCCAGTACTTC
TRBV27	12	-	TRBJ1-1	-	CASSPKGTEAFF	TGTGCCAGCAGTCCGAAGGGCACTGAAGCTTTCTTT
TRBV20-1	11	-	TRBJ1-4	-	CSARPALEVFF	TGCAGTGCCCGACCGGCGCTCGAGGTGTTTTTT
TRBV7-9	19	-	TRBJ1-1	-	CASRLTSYRSGILNTEAFF	TGTGCCAGCAGACTAACATCCTACAGGAGTGGAATCTTGAACACTGAAGCTTTCTTT
TRBV6-5	14	-	TRBJ2-3	-	CASSYGQGIDTQYF	TGTGCCAGCAGTTACGGGCAGGGGATTGATACGCAGTATTTT
TRBV7-9	15	-	TRBJ2-1	-	CASSIRSLTYNEQFF	TGTGCCAGCAGCATCCGATCCCTTACCTACAATGAGCAGTTCTTC
TRBV15	12	-	TRBJ1-1	-	CATSRGREPAFF	TGTGCCACCAGCAGAGGCAGGGAACCAGCTTTCTTT
TRBV19	15	-	TRBJ2-7	TRBD1	CASSITGTGGYEQYF	TGTGCCAGTAGTATAACCGGGACAGGGGGTTACGAGCAGTACTTC
TRBV25-1	12	-	TRBJ2-1	TRBD2	CASSELAGIVFF	TGTGCCAGCAGTGAACTAGCGGGAATTGTGTTCTTC
TRBV5-6	18	-	TRBJ2-1	TRBD2	CASSLYGFGGGPYHEQFF	TGTGCCAGCAGCTTGTACGGGTTCGGGGGAGGGCCTTACCATGAGCAGTTCTTC
TRBV27	18	-	TRBJ2-7	-	CASSLLGRSLGSHYEQYF	TGTGCCAGCAGTTTATTGGGCCGGTCTTTAGGCTCACACTACGAGCAGTACTTC
TRBV28	13	-	TRBJ2-5	TRBD1	CASSLQGGVTQYF	TGTGCCAGCAGTTTACAAGGGGGCGTTACCCAGTACTTC
TRBV5-4	15	-	TRBJ2-7	-	CASSLVGQGLYEQYF	TGTGCCAGCAGCTTGGTTGGCCAGGGCCTCTACGAGCAGTACTTC
TRBV7-2	15	-	TRBJ2-7	-	CASSLGLMGSYEQYF	TGTGCCAGCAGCCTAGGGTTAATGGGCTCCTACGAGCAGTACTTC
TRBV4-3	14	-	TRBJ2-2	-	CASSQGARTGELFF	TGCGCCAGCAGCCAGGGGGCGCGTACCGGGGAGCTGTTTTTT
TRBV28	14	-	TRBJ2-1	TRBD2	CASNPAPSGRKQFF	TGTGCCAGCAACCCGGCCCCTAGCGGTCGAAAGCAGTTCTTC
TRBV11-2	14	-	TRBJ1-5	-	CASSPAYSNQPQHF	TGTGCCAGCAGCCCGGCGTATAGCAATCAGCCCCAGCATTTT
TRBV4-1	17	-	TRBJ2-1	-	CASSQESGVQGTNEQFF	TGCGCCAGCAGCCAAGAGTCAGGGGTTCAAGGGACCAATGAGCAGTTCTTC
TRBV5-1	15	-	TRBJ2-1	TRBD2	CASSSLAGAYNEQFF	TGCGCCAGCAGCTCACTAGCGGGAGCCTACAATGAGCAGTTCTTC
TRBV7-8	14	-	TRBJ2-7	TRBD2	CASTSGTQAYEQYF	TGTGCCAGCACTAGCGGGACCCAGGCCTACGAGCAGTACTTC
TRBV7-3	13	-	TRBJ2-2	-	CASSLSGTGELFF	TGTGCCAGCAGCTTAAGCGGCACCGGGGAGCTGTTTTTT
TRBV28	13	-	TRBJ1-2	TRBD1	CASVTGEGYGYTF	TGTGCCAGCGTCACAGGGGAGGGCTATGGCTACACCTTC
TRBV6-4	14	-	TRBJ2-1	TRBD1	CASSVGQGSSEQFF	TGTGCCAGCAGTGTCGGACAGGGGTCCAGTGAGCAGTTCTTC
TRBV28	13	-	TRBJ1-2	-	CASRREYGYGYTF	TGTGCCAGCAGGAGGGAGTACGGCTATGGCTACACCTTC
TRBV5-6	15	-	TRBJ2-1	-	CASSLIQSSYNEQFF	TGTGCCAGCAGCTTGATACAGAGCTCCTACAATGAGCAGTTCTTC
TRBV28	12	-	TRBJ1-1	-	CASSLFSATAFF	TGTGCCAGCAGTTTATTTTCGGCAACAGCTTTCTTT
TRBV19	16	-	TRBJ1-5	-	CASSIRGTDSNQPQHF	TGTGCCAGTAGTATACGGGGCACGGATAGCAATCAGCCCCAGCATTTT
TRBV11-3	13	-	TRBJ2-5	-	CASSLRGGETQYF	TGTGCCAGCAGCTTAAGGGGGGGAGAGACCCAGTACTTC
TRBV5-6	17	-	TRBJ1-4	-	CASSFGGLFSTNEKLFF	TGTGCCAGCAGTTTTGGGGGGCTCTTCTCAACTAATGAAAAACTGTTTTTT
TRBV5-1	14	-	TRBJ2-5	-	CASSFGQGPETQYF	TGCGCCAGCAGCTTTGGTCAGGGGCCAGAGACCCAGTACTTC
TRBV5-6	15	few	TRBJ2-7	TRBD2	CASSLTEGGLGVQYF	TGTGCCAGCAGCTTGACTGAGGGGGGACTAGGAGTGCAGTACTTC
TRBV5-4	14	-	TRBJ1-1	-	CASSLEQVNTEAFF	TGTGCCAGCAGCTTGGAACAGGTGAACACTGAAGCTTTCTTT
TRBV5-1	14	-	TRBJ1-2	-	CASSLTTGNYGYTF	TGCGCCAGCAGCTTGACGACGGGAAACTATGGCTACACCTTC
TRBV18	13	once	TRBJ2-1	-	CASSPRTMNEQFF	TGTGCCAGCTCACCAAGGACTATGAATGAGCAGTTCTTC
TRBV7-3	16	-	TRBJ2-5	TRBD2	CASSSGSGRAGETQYF	TGTGCCAGCAGCTCCGGAAGCGGGAGGGCCGGAGAGACCCAGTACTTC
TRBV5-5	16	-	TRBJ2-3	TRBD2	CASSLGTSGDTDTQYF	TGTGCCAGCAGCTTGGGGACTAGCGGGGACACAGATACGCAGTATTTT
TRBV6-6	14	once	TRBJ2-3	-	CASSYQEETDTQYF	TGTGCCAGCAGTTACCAAGAAGAGACAGATACGCAGTATTTT
TRBV9	13	once	TRBJ2-5	-	CASSVGLVETQYF	TGTGCCAGCAGCGTAGGGCTAGTGGAGACCCAGTACTTC
TRBV30	16	-	TRBJ1-5	-	CAWSDRGQTKNQPQHF	TGTGCCTGGAGCGACCGAGGGCAGACTAAAAATCAGCCCCAGCATTTT
TRBV11-2	13	few	TRBJ1-3	-	CASTPRAGNTIYF	TGTGCCAGCACACCCAGGGCTGGAAACACCATATATTTT
TRBV7-2	15	-	TRBJ2-7	TRBD2	CASSPGLAEAYEQYF	TGTGCCAGCAGCCCGGGGCTAGCGGAGGCCTACGAGCAGTACTTC
TRBV25-1	14	-	TRBJ2-1	-	CASSEGLRADEQFF	TGTGCCAGCAGTGAAGGTCTCAGGGCAGATGAGCAGTTCTTC
TRBV4-1	15	-	TRBJ2-6	-	CASSQQGIGANVLTF	TGCGCCAGCAGCCAACAGGGAATAGGAGCCAACGTCCTGACTTTC
TRBV5-1	17	-	TRBJ2-1	TRBD1	CASSSFVGQGSYNEQFF	TGCGCCAGCAGCTCTTTTGTCGGACAGGGCTCCTACAATGAGCAGTTCTTC
TRBV2	13	-	TRBJ2-5	-	CASSEARSETQYF	TGTGCCAGCAGTGAAGCTCGGTCAGAGACCCAGTACTTC
TRBV28	12	-	TRBJ2-2	-	CASRRNTGELFF	TGTGCCAGCAGGCGAAATACCGGGGAGCTGTTTTTT
TRBV18	15	-	TRBJ2-3	-	CASSRSGTSTDTQYF	TGTGCCAGCTCCCGATCCGGGACTAGCACAGATACGCAGTATTTT
TRBV5-6	18	-	TRBJ1-2	-	CASSHGTGAVPRGYGYTF	TGTGCCAGCAGCCACGGAACCGGAGCTGTACCTCGGGGCTATGGCTACACCTTC
TRBV5-1	14	-	TRBJ1-2	TRBD1	CASSFGTGVYGYTF	TGCGCCAGCAGCTTTGGGACAGGGGTCTATGGCTACACCTTC
TRBV6-5	15	-	TRBJ1-1	-	CASSYSRQAGTEAFF	TGTGCCAGCAGTTACTCGAGACAGGCCGGCACTGAAGCTTTCTTT
TRBV5-1	15	-	TRBJ2-1	-	CASSLSDRTYNEQFF	TGCGCCAGCAGCTTAAGCGACAGGACCTACAATGAGCAGTTCTTC
TRBV5-6	14	-	TRBJ1-4	-	CASSLTATNEKLFF	TGTGCCAGCAGCCTGACTGCAACTAATGAAAAACTGTTTTTT
TRBV28	13	-	TRBJ1-4	-	CASSWTVNEKLFF	TGTGCCAGCAGTTGGACAGTTAATGAAAAACTGTTTTTT
TRBV5-1	15	-	TRBJ2-1	TRBD2	CASSGGTSDYNEQFF	TGCGCCAGCAGCGGCGGGACTAGCGACTACAATGAGCAGTTCTTC
TRBV6-6	13	-	TRBJ1-5	-	CASSYFADQPQHF	TGTGCCAGCAGTTACTTCGCAGATCAGCCCCAGCATTTT
TRBV18	16	-	TRBJ2-7	TRBD1	CASSPGQGTGTYEQYF	TGTGCCAGCTCACCGGGGCAGGGGACAGGGACCTACGAGCAGTACTTC